This is a list of T cell receptor beta chains from one sample in a study of blood T cell repertoires in COVID-19. Using immunoSEQ multiplex PCR, the repertoire was profiled, and TCRdb retains in-frame clones only, with some absent. The sample contains approximately 130,000 clones, around 77% of which appear only once. The sequencing sample was made of peripheral blood. The receptors were sampled from a human donor in a cohort sampled during active COVID-19. The CDR3 runs from the conserved cysteine through the conserved F or W. Each record gives: D gene, clone size, J gene, V gene, CDR3 protein, CDR3 DNA. D genes are given only for firm matches. Size is omitted from some rows. Given values are once, few, many or a class for expanded clones.

d_call: TRBD1; clone_size: few; j_call: TRBJ2-5; v_call: TRBV4-1; cdr3_aa: CASSRSPGQGSETQYF; cdr3_nt: TGCGCCAGCAGCCGCAGCCCGGGACAGGGTTCGGAGACCCAGTACTTC
d_call: .; clone_size: few; j_call: TRBJ1-6; v_call: TRBV7-8; cdr3_aa: CASSLDQTPLHF; cdr3_nt: TGTGCCAGCAGCTTAGACCAGACACCCCTCCACTTT
d_call: .; clone_size: .; j_call: TRBJ2-6; v_call: TRBV19; cdr3_aa: CASSQGAGANVLTF; cdr3_nt: TGTGCCAGTAGCCAGGGTGCTGGGGCCAACGTCCTGACTTTC
d_call: .; clone_size: .; j_call: TRBJ2-4; v_call: TRBV2; cdr3_aa: CATSLQGNIQYF; cdr3_nt: TGTGCCACGTCCCTCCAGGGAAACATTCAGTACTTC
d_call: TRBD1; clone_size: once; j_call: TRBJ1-5; v_call: TRBV7-2; cdr3_aa: CASTPGTGVGQPQHF; cdr3_nt: TGTGCCAGCACCCCCGGGACAGGGGTGGGTCAGCCCCAGCATTTT
d_call: TRBD1; clone_size: .; j_call: TRBJ1-1; v_call: TRBV6-1; cdr3_aa: CASSETGTAPNTEAFF; cdr3_nt: TGTGCCAGCAGTGAGACAGGGACAGCCCCTAACACTGAAGCTTTCTTT
d_call: .; clone_size: .; j_call: TRBJ2-7; v_call: TRBV7-9; cdr3_aa: CASRQGANEQYF; cdr3_nt: TGTGCCAGCAGACAGGGCGCGAACGAGCAGTACTTC
d_call: .; clone_size: .; j_call: TRBJ1-1; v_call: TRBV30; cdr3_aa: CAWNPGANTEAFF; cdr3_nt: TGTGCCTGGAATCCAGGGGCGAACACTGAAGCTTTCTTT
d_call: .; clone_size: .; j_call: TRBJ2-1; v_call: TRBV11-1; cdr3_aa: CASTLAWGVSYNEQFF; cdr3_nt: TGTGCCAGCACCCTCGCGTGGGGGGTGTCCTACAATGAGCAGTTCTTC
d_call: TRBD2; clone_size: few; j_call: TRBJ2-7; v_call: TRBV28; cdr3_aa: CASSPSGNTYEQYF; cdr3_nt: TGTGCCAGCAGCCCCAGCGGGAATACCTACGAGCAGTACTTC
d_call: TRBD1; clone_size: .; j_call: TRBJ2-7; v_call: TRBV7-6; cdr3_aa: CASSTRFGQGSDEQYF; cdr3_nt: TGTGCCAGCAGCACCCGATTTGGACAGGGATCTGACGAGCAGTACTTC
d_call: TRBD2; clone_size: .; j_call: TRBJ2-7; v_call: TRBV5-1; cdr3_aa: CASSHGEGLEQYF; cdr3_nt: TGCGCCAGCAGTCATGGGGAGGGCTTAGAGCAGTACTTC
d_call: .; clone_size: .; j_call: TRBJ1-6; v_call: TRBV7-6; cdr3_aa: CASSLEGQGRSPLHF; cdr3_nt: TGTGCCAGCAGCTTAGAGGGGCAGGGTCGTTCACCCCTCCACTTT
d_call: .; clone_size: once; j_call: TRBJ2-7; v_call: TRBV30; cdr3_aa: CAWSVGVQASYEQYF; cdr3_nt: TGTGCCTGGAGTGTAGGGGTACAGGCCTCCTACGAGCAGTACTTC
d_call: .; clone_size: .; j_call: TRBJ2-7; v_call: TRBV5-4; cdr3_aa: CASSLEGIGVYEQYF; cdr3_nt: TGTGCCAGCAGCTTGGAGGGGATAGGCGTCTACGAGCAGTACTTC
d_call: .; clone_size: .; j_call: TRBJ1-5; v_call: TRBV19; cdr3_aa: CASSRLNQPQHF; cdr3_nt: TGTGCCAGTAGTCGTCTCAATCAGCCCCAGCATTTT
d_call: TRBD1; clone_size: .; j_call: TRBJ2-7; v_call: TRBV5-6; cdr3_aa: CASSLTGPSYEQYF; cdr3_nt: TGTGCCAGCAGCCTGACAGGGCCTTCCTACGAGCAGTACTTC
d_call: .; clone_size: once; j_call: TRBJ1-2; v_call: TRBV7-8; cdr3_aa: CASSLVQGEGYTF; cdr3_nt: TGTGCCAGCAGCTTAGTTCAGGGTGAGGGCTACACCTTC
d_call: .; clone_size: once; j_call: TRBJ2-7; v_call: TRBV4-1; cdr3_aa: CASSQDPTGFYEQYF; cdr3_nt: TGCGCCAGCAGCCAAGATCCTACAGGGTTCTACGAGCAGTACTTC
d_call: TRBD2; clone_size: .; j_call: TRBJ2-7; v_call: TRBV6-5; cdr3_aa: CASSISGGAPYEQYF; cdr3_nt: TGTGCCAGCAGTATTAGCGGGGGGGCTCCCTACGAGCAGTACTTC
d_call: .; clone_size: .; j_call: TRBJ1-1; v_call: TRBV5-1; cdr3_aa: CASSKGQPDTEAFF; cdr3_nt: TGCGCCAGCAGCAAGGGGCAGCCGGACACTGAAGCTTTCTTT
d_call: .; clone_size: .; j_call: TRBJ1-1; v_call: TRBV7-9; cdr3_aa: CASSPSSFRGNTEAFF; cdr3_nt: TGTGCCAGCAGCCCAAGTTCTTTTAGGGGGAACACTGAAGCTTTCTTT
d_call: TRBD1; clone_size: .; j_call: TRBJ2-7; v_call: TRBV9; cdr3_aa: CASSAPTGGPYEQYF; cdr3_nt: TGTGCCAGCAGCGCCCCCACAGGGGGCCCCTACGAGCAGTACTTC
d_call: .; clone_size: .; j_call: TRBJ1-1; v_call: TRBV6-5; cdr3_aa: CASSSSTEAFF; cdr3_nt: TGTGCCAGCAGCTCTTCCACTGAAGCTTTCTTT
d_call: .; clone_size: .; j_call: TRBJ1-5; v_call: TRBV28; cdr3_aa: CASNLHGTLREGYSNQPQHF; cdr3_nt: TGTGCCAGCAACCTCCACGGGACGTTAAGGGAGGGATATAGCAATCAGCCCCAGCATTTT
d_call: TRBD1; clone_size: .; j_call: TRBJ1-2; v_call: TRBV6-5; cdr3_aa: CASSPDRSYGYTF; cdr3_nt: TGTGCCAGCAGCCCGGACAGGTCCTATGGCTACACCTTC
d_call: .; clone_size: .; j_call: TRBJ1-5; v_call: TRBV6-5; cdr3_aa: CASSYRAGQPQHF; cdr3_nt: TGTGCCAGCAGTTACCGAGCAGGCCAGCCCCAGCATTTT
d_call: TRBD1; clone_size: .; j_call: TRBJ1-6; v_call: TRBV6-5; cdr3_aa: CASTRDRNSPLHF; cdr3_nt: TGTGCCAGCACCCGGGACAGAAATTCACCCCTCCACTTT
d_call: .; clone_size: few; j_call: TRBJ1-2; v_call: TRBV20-1; cdr3_aa: CSASRGQRGYTF; cdr3_nt: TGCAGTGCTAGTCGCGGACAGCGGGGCTACACCTTC
d_call: TRBD1; clone_size: once; j_call: TRBJ1-2; v_call: TRBV5-1; cdr3_aa: CASSPRTGNTNYGYTF; cdr3_nt: TGCGCCAGCAGCCCCCGGACAGGAAATACTAACTATGGCTACACCTTC
d_call: .; clone_size: .; j_call: TRBJ2-7; v_call: TRBV11-2; cdr3_aa: CASSLDRLYEQYF; cdr3_nt: TGTGCCAGCAGCTTGGACAGACTCTACGAGCAGTACTTC
d_call: .; clone_size: .; j_call: TRBJ2-3; v_call: TRBV15; cdr3_aa: CATSVSRTTTGTDTQYF; cdr3_nt: TGTGCCACCAGCGTCAGCCGGACTACTACAGGCACAGATACGCAGTATTTT
d_call: .; clone_size: .; j_call: TRBJ2-7; v_call: TRBV18; cdr3_aa: CASSPDSGTYEQYF; cdr3_nt: TGTGCCAGCTCACCGGATAGCGGAACCTACGAGCAGTACTTC
d_call: .; clone_size: .; j_call: TRBJ1-1; v_call: TRBV29-1; cdr3_aa: CSVEDRAATEAFF; cdr3_nt: TGCAGCGTTGAAGATCGCGCCGCCACTGAAGCTTTCTTT
d_call: .; clone_size: .; j_call: TRBJ2-3; v_call: TRBV4-1; cdr3_aa: CASSQDLEGRDTQYF; cdr3_nt: TGCGCCAGCAGCCAAGATTTGGAGGGCCGTGATACGCAGTATTTT
d_call: .; clone_size: few; j_call: TRBJ1-1; v_call: TRBV12-3/TRBV12-4; cdr3_aa: CASSLAFGTRAFF; cdr3_nt: TGTGCCAGCAGTTTAGCGTTCGGGACTAGGGCTTTCTTT
d_call: .; clone_size: .; j_call: TRBJ1-2; v_call: TRBV6-5; cdr3_aa: CASSYSTGNYGYTF; cdr3_nt: TGTGCCAGCAGTTACTCAACCGGGAACTATGGCTACACCTTC
d_call: .; clone_size: .; j_call: TRBJ2-7; v_call: TRBV6-6; cdr3_aa: CASSYSPGQGFEQYF; cdr3_nt: TGTGCCAGCAGTTACTCACCAGGCCAGGGTTTCGAGCAGTACTTC
d_call: .; clone_size: .; j_call: TRBJ1-1; v_call: TRBV5-6; cdr3_aa: CASSYSGAGNTEAFF; cdr3_nt: TGTGCCAGCAGCTACTCCGGAGCGGGGAACACTGAAGCTTTCTTT
d_call: .; clone_size: .; j_call: TRBJ2-7; v_call: TRBV7-9; cdr3_aa: CASSLVGEQYF; cdr3_nt: TGTGCCAGCAGCTTAGTCGGGGAGCAGTACTTC
d_call: TRBD2; clone_size: .; j_call: TRBJ2-2; v_call: TRBV9; cdr3_aa: CASTAGLVYTGELFF; cdr3_nt: TGTGCCAGCACCGCTGGACTAGTATATACCGGGGAGCTGTTTTTT
d_call: .; clone_size: .; j_call: TRBJ2-7; v_call: TRBV29-1; cdr3_aa: CSVAPQASSYEQYF; cdr3_nt: TGCAGCGTCGCCCCCCAAGCGAGCTCCTACGAGCAGTACTTC
d_call: .; clone_size: few; j_call: TRBJ1-1; v_call: TRBV5-1; cdr3_aa: CASSLLQGNTEAFF; cdr3_nt: TGCGCCAGCAGCTTATTACAGGGTAACACTGAAGCTTTCTTT
d_call: .; clone_size: .; j_call: TRBJ2-3; v_call: TRBV11-3; cdr3_aa: CASSLEGGDTQYF; cdr3_nt: TGTGCCAGCAGCTTAGAGGGGGGAGATACGCAGTATTTT